The T cell receptor (beta chain) described here comes from a study of human T cells and chemical hapten exposure. Whole-study context: The study sensitized with 2% DPC on an approximately 2 cm by approximately 2 cm patch of upper inner arm skin. Patients, largely female, had alopecia areata, totalis or universalis. Broader study findings: Relative to control repertoires, expanded TCRs gave rise to significantly more large CDR3 similarity clusters.

Using its own MiXCR run on the RACE reads, TCRdb lists one record per CDR3 protein. The sample holds roughly 50,000 distinct CDR3 sequences; approximately 11% are singletons and the top ten take approximately 2%. Germline CDR1 MDHEN, CDR2 SYDVKM. The CDR3 is 17 amino acids. The V end lost 5 bases, the J end lost 0 bases, and 17 bases lay between the germline ends. Time point noted: patch test 1, 2 weeks after DPC sensitization. Indicated treatment: therapeutic diphenylcyclopropenone sensitization with weekly scalp DPC. Unfractionated whole blood was the source from which total RNA was extracted. On this clonotype itself: Its target is unknown.

The TCR originated in a woman aged 35 to 49 with alopecia areata. Some clones in this sample may be carry-over from other donors' samples. Sequenced here: whole blood, sampled in connection with sensitization to the hapten diphenylcyclopropenone (DPC). The J gene is TRBJ1-5, the V gene TRBV28, with D tentatively TRBD1 (5 bases). This CDR3 reads CASSPGTYIYSNQPQHF. As DNA, the CDR3 is TGTGCCAGCAGTCCGGGGACGTATATCTATAGCAATCAGCCCCAGCATTTT.